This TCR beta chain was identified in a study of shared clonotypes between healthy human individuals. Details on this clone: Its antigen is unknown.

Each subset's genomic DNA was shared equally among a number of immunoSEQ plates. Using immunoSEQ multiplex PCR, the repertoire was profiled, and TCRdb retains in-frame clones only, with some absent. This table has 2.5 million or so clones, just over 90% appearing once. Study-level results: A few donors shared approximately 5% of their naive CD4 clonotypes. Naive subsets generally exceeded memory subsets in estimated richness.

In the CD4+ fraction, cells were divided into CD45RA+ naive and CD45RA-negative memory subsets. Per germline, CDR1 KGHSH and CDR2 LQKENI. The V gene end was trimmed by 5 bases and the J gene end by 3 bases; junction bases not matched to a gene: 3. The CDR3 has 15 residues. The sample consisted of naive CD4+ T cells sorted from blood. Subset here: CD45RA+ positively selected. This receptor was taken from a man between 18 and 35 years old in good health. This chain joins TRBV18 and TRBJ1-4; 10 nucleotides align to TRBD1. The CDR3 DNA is TGTGCCAGCTCAAACGGACAGGGGGCTAATGAAAAACTGTTTTTT. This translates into CASSNGQGANEKLFF.